The 3 T cell receptor beta chains given below trace back to one sample, sequenced in a study of shared clonotypes between healthy human individuals. The table came from immunoSEQ multiplex PCR; TCRdb's copy has only in-frame clones and leaves some out. The sample records roughly 86,000 clones, around 68% being singletons. The sequenced sample consisted of memory CD8+ T cells sorted from blood. Regarding subset: CD45RO+ cells pooled with CCR7-negative TemRA cells. The receptor set was obtained from a man aged 30 to 45 in good health.

V gene TRBV11-3 combines with J gene TRBJ2-3; D is undetermined. The CDR3 sequence is 13 residues long. Germline-derived CDR1 and CDR2 are SGHNT and YENEEA. The V gene lost 4 bases and the J gene lost 7 bases, with 12 bases spanning the gap. CDR3 sequence (DNA): TGTGCCAGCAGCTCCAGACCGGCCTATACGCAGTATTTT. Residues: CASSSRPAYTQYF.

V is TRBV5-6 and J is TRBJ2-7, with a tentative D call TRBD1 (5 bases). The germline CDR1 and CDR2 sequences are SGHDT and YYEEEE. The CDR3 totals 14 residues. CDR3 region: CAASLIGQPYEQYF. The CDR3 DNA reads TGTGCGGCGTCGCTTATCGGACAACCATACGAGCAGTACTTC. The whole variable domain, filled in from reference TRBV5-6 and TRBJ2-7, reads DAGVTQSPTHLIKTRGQQVTLRCSPKSGHDTVSWYQQALGQGPQFIFQYYEEEERQRGNFPDRFSGHQFPNYSSELNVNALLLGDSALYLCAASLIGQPYEQYFGPGTRLTVT.

At least ten counts were recorded for this clone. The V call is TRBV6-4, the J call TRBJ1-2, with D possibly matching TRBD1 (5 bases). Trimming pared 2 bases from V and 6 bases from J, leaving 13 bases between. This CDR3 is 14 amino acids long. Germline V gives CDR1 MRHNA, CDR2 SNTAGT. The CDR3 here is CASSDESATDGYTF. In DNA, the CDR3 is TGTGCCAGCAGTGACGAATCCGCGACAGATGGCTACACCTTC.